This entry is about one T cell receptor (beta chain). Its antigen remains unknown. The record originates from a study of blood T cells in healthy people across ages. General study findings and limits: Older individuals had lower TCR beta diversity per million T cells (the decline was roughly linear). Comparison with aged donors showed that long-lived donors had more naive CD4+ cells and higher diversity.

Trimming shortened V by 6 bases and J by 5 bases, and 19 bases separated the two germline ends. CDR3 size: 14 residues. Germline values: CDR1 DFQATT, CDR2 SNEGSKA (reference sequence). A sample-barcoded 5' primer and a J-beta primer mix were used in a second PCR of roughly 7 to 12 cycles. TCRdb used MiXCR to reprocess the 5' RACE reads, holding one entry per CDR3 protein. Of nearly 800,000 distinct CDR3 sequences in the sample, around 50% were seen once. Roughly 10 milliliters of peripheral blood were drawn from each donor. The genes are TRBV20-1 and TRBJ1-2; D possibly corresponds to TRBD1 (5 bases). The sequence was collected from a man aged 35 to 55 in good health. The sequenced material came from blood. CDR3 in DNA: TGCAGTGCCATACCGGGACGGCGCTCGTATGGCTACACCTTC. It specifies CSAIPGRRSYGYTF.